The T cell receptor (beta chain) described here comes from a study of blood T cell repertoires in COVID-19. TCRdb's copy holds only in-frame clones and misses some; the assay was immunoSEQ multiplex PCR. The sample lists 110,000 or so clones, 82% occurring once. Germline V gives CDR1 SGDLS, CDR2 YYNGEE. The CDR3 length is 19 residues. Unmatched junction bases numbered 9, after V lost 4 bases and J lost 0 bases. The origin of this receptor is a human donor in a cohort sampled during active COVID-19. This rearrangement joins TRBV9 to TRBJ2-3, with 15 bases lining up with TRBD2. Sequenced material: peripheral blood. The CDR3 loop is CASSTTFGTSGGSTDTQYF. The CDR3 DNA is TGTGCCAGCAGCACAACATTCGGGACTAGCGGGGGGAGCACAGATACGCAGTATTTT.